Listed here is a single TCR beta chain. The germline gives CDR1 SGHRS, CDR2 YFSETQ. V was pared by 4 bases and J by 3 bases, with 19 bases between. The length of the CDR3 is 16 residues. The data were obtained in a study of cytomegalovirus exposure and HLA in healthy donors. The PCR was carried out with 60 Vbeta primers and 13 Jbeta primers. TCRdb keeps only in-frame clones here, not all; method: immunoSEQ multiplex PCR. The sample has approximately 110,000 clones; around 80% are singletons. Sequences were obtained from PBMCs. The rearrangement links TRBV5-1 to TRBJ1-1, with a possible D match to TRBD1 (5 bases). The sequence came from a man aged 50 or older in good health and CMV-seronegative. CDR3 region: CASSPSEGSGDTEAFF. The CDR3, as DNA: TGCGCCAGCAGCCCCTCGGAGGGGAGTGGGGACACTGAAGCTTTCTTT.